This T cell receptor beta chain was captured in a study of T cell repertoires in cytomegalovirus infection. For this clonotype: Its antigen remains unidentified.

Broader study findings: CMV carriers having the relevant HLA were flagged by cumulative public TCR beta family frequency. CMV-specific TCR beta clonotypes restricted by HLA-C were the ones dominating the ex vivo response.

TCRdb ran MiXCR on the reads and lists one entry per CDR3 protein. In the table there are roughly 500,000 distinct CDR3 sequences, around 10% of which are singletons. Germline V gene lookup returns CDR1 SGHNT and CDR2 YYREEE (reference sequence). With V trimmed by 4 bases and J by 0 bases, 8 bases remained unmatched. This CDR3 comprises 16 residues. Source material: PBMCs. V usage is TRBV5-4 and J usage is TRBJ2-5; TRBD2 aligns across 8 bases. The TCR sequence derives from a human donor in good health (CMV status not recorded). Some clones in this sample may be carry-over from other donors' samples. CDR3 in DNA: TGTGCCAGCAGCCGGGGGGGAGGTTCGTACCAAGAGACCCAGTACTTC. Protein product: CASSRGGGSYQETQYF.